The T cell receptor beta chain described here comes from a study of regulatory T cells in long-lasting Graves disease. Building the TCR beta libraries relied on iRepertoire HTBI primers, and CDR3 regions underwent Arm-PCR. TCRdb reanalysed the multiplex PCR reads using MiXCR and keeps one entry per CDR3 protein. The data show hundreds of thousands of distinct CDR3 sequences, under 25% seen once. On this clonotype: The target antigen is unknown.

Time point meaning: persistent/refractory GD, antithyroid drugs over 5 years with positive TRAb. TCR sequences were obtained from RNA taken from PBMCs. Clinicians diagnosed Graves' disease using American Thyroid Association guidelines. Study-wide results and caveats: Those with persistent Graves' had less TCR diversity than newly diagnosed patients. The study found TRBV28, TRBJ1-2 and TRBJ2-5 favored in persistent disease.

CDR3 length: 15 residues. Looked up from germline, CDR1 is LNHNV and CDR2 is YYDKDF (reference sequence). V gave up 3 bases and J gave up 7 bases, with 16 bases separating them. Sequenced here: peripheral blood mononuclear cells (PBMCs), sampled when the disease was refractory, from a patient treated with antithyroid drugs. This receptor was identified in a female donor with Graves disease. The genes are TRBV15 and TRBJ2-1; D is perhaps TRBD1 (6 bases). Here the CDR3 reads CATSRDSGYQNEQFF. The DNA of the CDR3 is TGTGCCACCAGCAGGGACAGTGGTTATCAAAATGAGCAGTTCTTC.